The present entry profiles one TCR beta chain with its context. Its antigen is undetermined. This record comes from a study of T cells in tuberculosis. Study details: T cells were selected with CD1B tetramers loaded with glucose monomycolate. In South Africa, adults with active tuberculosis were compared with IGRA-negative and latently infected IGRA-positive adolescents.

Study-level findings and limits: Active tuberculosis TCR-alpha repertoires lay closer to GMM-specific TCRs than IGRA-negative controls, suggesting clonal expansion.

Germline-derived CDR1 and CDR2 are SNHLY and FYNNEI. The J segment lost 5 bases and the V segment lost 9 bases, leaving 8 bases of the junction unmatched. The CDR3 has 13 residues. Generated by immunoSEQ multiplex PCR, the TCRdb table keeps only in-frame clones and is missing some. The sample has around 38,000 clones; roughly 96% are singletons. The chain has TRBV2 and TRBJ2-7; TRBD1 matches 9 bases. The origin of this receptor is a donor aged 10 to 29 with latent tuberculosis or without tuberculosis infection. Material for sequencing was PBMCs. This CDR3 reads CASDRQGVNEQYF. In DNA form, the CDR3 reads TGTGCCAGTGACCGACAGGGGGTAAACGAGCAGTACTTC.